A selection of T cell receptor beta chains follows, all from one sample in a study of T cells in Graves' hyperthyroidism and ophthalmopathy. One entry per CDR3 protein results from TCRdb running MiXCR on the multiplex PCR reads. This table has 650,000 to 750,000 distinct CDR3 sequences, around 15% appearing once. Sequenced material: blood. The receptors were sampled from a woman in her late teens or twenties with Graves' hyperthyroidism. The CDR3 runs from the conserved cysteine through the conserved F or W. The size field is filled for only some rows; it gives once, few, many or a size class.

NA	TRBV6-5	TRBJ2-3	CASSSEALARDTQYF
few	TRBV28	TRBJ1-1	CASSLRTNTEAFF
NA	TRBV19	TRBJ2-2	CASIDDPASTGELFF
many	TRBV18	TRBJ2-1	CASSPSSGHYNEQFF
NA	TRBV2	TRBJ2-4	CASQDELIAGDRAKNIQYF
few	TRBV6-2/TRBV6-3	TRBJ2-6	CASRPGPPEGANVLTF
many	TRBV27	TRBJ2-5	CASSLSGTGLLKTQYF
NA	TRBV5-1	TRBJ2-2	CASSTDTSWTGTGELFF
few	TRBV4-1	TRBJ2-7	CASSQSFGEQYF
few	TRBV6-1	TRBJ1-4	CATSPGQELTNEKLFF
few	TRBV4-1	TRBJ2-7	CASSQGPRGLADNYEQYF
NA	TRBV7-3	TRBJ1-1	CASSGGNGAFF
NA	TRBV6-2/TRBV6-3	TRBJ2-1	CASRNGGTFSYNEQFF
many	TRBV7-2	TRBJ2-1	CASSRDRGRYNEQFF
many	TRBV7-2	TRBJ2-7	CASSYFAGTSYEQYF
NA	TRBV2	TRBJ1-2	CASSEAQQGHGYTF
few	TRBV5-1	TRBJ2-5	CASSLGTVEYF
NA	TRBV15	TRBJ2-1	CATSRNLGRSYKVQFF
few	TRBV20-1	TRBJ1-1	CSARTLGGDTEAFF
NA	TRBV19	TRBJ2-2	CASSMVTTGELFF
many	TRBV5-1	TRBJ1-2	CASSLSDRVRNYGYTF
NA	TRBV11-2	TRBJ1-3	CASSLDREWGNTIYF
NA	TRBV29-1	TRBJ2-7	CSVRTDTYEQYF
many	TRBV18	TRBJ1-4	CASSPPEITGKLFF
few	TRBV14	TRBJ2-1	CASSHPLGNEQFF
NA	TRBV30	TRBJ2-1	CAWDGTSGRGEQFF
many	TRBV11-2	TRBJ1-1	CASSLVFRTDTEAFF
many	TRBV28	TRBJ2-3	CASSPGRLLSTDTQYF
NA	TRBV5-1	TRBJ2-3	CASSLALDSRGQETDTQYF
many	TRBV2	TRBJ2-4	CASSEGPTLAKNIQYF
many	TRBV2	TRBJ1-6	CASMEESSYNSPLHF
many	TRBV3-1	TRBJ2-1	CASSTGLPDSEQFF
NA	TRBV20-1	TRBJ2-7	CSAQRWGTGSSYEQYF
NA	TRBV6-5	TRBJ2-3	CASSLLGTARTDTQYF
many	TRBV7-3	TRBJ2-3	CASSLGGGPDTQYF
many	TRBV7-8	TRBJ1-3	CASKAATFGNTIYF
many	TRBV10-3	TRBJ2-7	CAISESGRSGTGEQYF
NA	TRBV20-1	TRBJ2-1	CSASTVRGEVRYNEQFF
few	TRBV15	TRBJ1-2	CATSRERMGYTF
many	TRBV20-1	TRBJ2-3	CSAPRVAGLNTQYF
many	TRBV6-1	TRBJ1-2	CASSVDDNYGYTF
many	TRBV29-1	TRBJ2-3	CSVKGIWGLAGVFADTQYF
many	TRBV10-1	TRBJ1-5	CASMDRDQPQHF
few	TRBV7-2	TRBJ2-5	CASSLESSFQETQYF
many	TRBV19	TRBJ2-7	CASSSRTGVSYEQYF
NA	TRBV4-1	TRBJ2-7	CASSQDIMRFYEQYF
NA	TRBV28	TRBJ2-1	CASSPKTSERFF
few	TRBV7-9	TRBJ2-6	CASSPLGANVLTF
NA	TRBV5-6	TRBJ2-7	CASSLGSGTPYYEQYF
many	TRBV20-1	TRBJ2-7	CSARVALGNYEQYF
NA	TRBV4-3	TRBJ2-2	CASSQGLLANTGELFF
NA	TRBV2	TRBJ2-1	CASSDRTSVNNEQFF
NA	TRBV6-6	TRBJ1-1	CASSYLRGGPAGNTEAFF
many	TRBV7-2	TRBJ1-2	CASSASAGTAYGYTF
few	TRBV19	TRBJ2-1	CASEALAGDRNNEQFF
many	TRBV7-9	TRBJ1-5	CASSLGSTGYQPQHF
few	TRBV10-3	TRBJ1-2	CAISSPLPDYGYTF
many	TRBV7-8	TRBJ1-2	CATEPLYGYTF
many	TRBV11-2	TRBJ2-1	CASSLDDLGQNYKQFF